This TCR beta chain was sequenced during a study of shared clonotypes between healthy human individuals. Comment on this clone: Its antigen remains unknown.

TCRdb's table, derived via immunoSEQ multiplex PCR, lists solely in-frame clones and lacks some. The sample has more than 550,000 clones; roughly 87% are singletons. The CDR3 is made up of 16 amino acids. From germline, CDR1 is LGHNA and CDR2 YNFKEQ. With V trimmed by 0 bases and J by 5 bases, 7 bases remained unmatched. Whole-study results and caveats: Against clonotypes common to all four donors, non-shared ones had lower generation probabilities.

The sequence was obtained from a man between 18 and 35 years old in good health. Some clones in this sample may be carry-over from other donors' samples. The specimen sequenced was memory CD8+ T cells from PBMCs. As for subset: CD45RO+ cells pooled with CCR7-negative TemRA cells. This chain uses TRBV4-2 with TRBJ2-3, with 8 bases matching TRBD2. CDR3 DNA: TGTGCCAGCAGCCAAGAAGGCCCTAGCGGGTTAGATACGCAGTATTTT. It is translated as CASSQEGPSGLDTQYF.